The source of this T cell receptor beta chain is a study of blood T cell repertoires in COVID-19. Sequencing used immunoSEQ multiplex PCR; TCRdb keeps in-frame clones, though not all of them. The sample carries 250,000 to 300,000 clones, around 82% recorded once. The CDR3 runs to 15 residues. V lost 0 bases to trimming and J lost 7 bases, with 12 bases between them. Germline V CDR1 and CDR2: LGHNT, FRNRAP. Categorization into cohorts depended on clinical history that participants reported. The origin of this receptor is a man aged 45 to 65 who had recovered from COVID-19. Sequenced material: PBMCs or T cells enriched from blood (not recorded which). V and J are TRBV12-5 and TRBJ2-2; D is possibly TRBD1 (5 bases). The CDR3 DNA sequence: TGTGCTAGTGGTTTGGTATCCAGGGAATACGGGGAGCTGTTTTTT. Protein product: CASGLVSREYGELFF.